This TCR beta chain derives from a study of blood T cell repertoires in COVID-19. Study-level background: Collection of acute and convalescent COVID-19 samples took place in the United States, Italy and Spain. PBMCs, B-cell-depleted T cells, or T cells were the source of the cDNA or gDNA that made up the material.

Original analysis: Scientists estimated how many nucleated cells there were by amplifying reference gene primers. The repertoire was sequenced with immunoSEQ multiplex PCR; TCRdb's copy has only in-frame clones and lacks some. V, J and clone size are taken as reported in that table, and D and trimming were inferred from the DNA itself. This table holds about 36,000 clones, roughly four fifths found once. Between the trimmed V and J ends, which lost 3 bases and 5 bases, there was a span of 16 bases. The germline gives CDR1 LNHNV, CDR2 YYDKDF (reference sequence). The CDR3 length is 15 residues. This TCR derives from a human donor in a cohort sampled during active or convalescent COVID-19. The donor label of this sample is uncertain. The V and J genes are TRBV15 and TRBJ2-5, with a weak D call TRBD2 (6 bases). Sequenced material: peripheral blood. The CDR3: CATSRWGGVRETQYF. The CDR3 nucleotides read TGTGCCACCAGCAGGTGGGGCGGGGTCAGGGAGACCCAGTACTTC.